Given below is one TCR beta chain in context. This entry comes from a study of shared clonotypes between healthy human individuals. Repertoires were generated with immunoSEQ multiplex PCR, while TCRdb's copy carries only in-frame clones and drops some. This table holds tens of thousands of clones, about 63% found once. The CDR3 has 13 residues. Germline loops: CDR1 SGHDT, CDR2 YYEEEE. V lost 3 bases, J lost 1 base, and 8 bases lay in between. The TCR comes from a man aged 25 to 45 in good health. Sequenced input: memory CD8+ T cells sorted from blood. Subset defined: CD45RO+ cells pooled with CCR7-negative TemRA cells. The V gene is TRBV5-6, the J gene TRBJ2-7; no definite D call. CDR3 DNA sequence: TGTGCCAGCAGCTGGGCTAGTTCCTACGAGCAGTACTTC. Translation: CASSWASSYEQYF. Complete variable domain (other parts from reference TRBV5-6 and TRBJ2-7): DAGVTQSPTHLIKTRGQQVTLRCSPKSGHDTVSWYQQALGQGPQFIFQYYEEEERQRGNFPDRFSGHQFPNYSSELNVNALLLGDSALYLCASSWASSYEQYFGPGTRLTVT.